A selection of T cell receptor beta chains follows, all from one sample in a study of cytomegalovirus exposure and HLA in healthy donors. Using immunoSEQ multiplex PCR, the repertoire was profiled, and TCRdb retains in-frame clones only, with some absent. This sample has roughly 140,000 clones, with nearly 80% found just once. Sequenced sample: PBMCs. The receptors shown here come from a woman under 40 in good health and CMV-seronegative. Both conserved end residues are trimmed from each CDR3. The order of the fields is J gene, V gene, CDR3 protein.

TRBJ1-5 TRBV6-5 ASSRGPGDQPQH
TRBJ2-7 TRBV7-9 ASSSTGYEQY
TRBJ2-1 TRBV5-1 ASSPPGELADYNEQF
TRBJ2-7 TRBV9 ASSGGRDRAYEQY
TRBJ1-2 TRBV5-6 ASSPGQGLGGYT
TRBJ2-1 TRBV6-1 ASSKTSGGKVEQF
TRBJ2-7 TRBV5-1 ASSPTGSSYEQY
TRBJ1-2 TRBV9 ASSVDRVKPNYGYT
TRBJ1-4 TRBV2 ASRSGTGREKLF
TRBJ1-5 TRBV28 ASSLGTGGQPQH
TRBJ2-4 TRBV4-3 ASSQDPIEGGDIQY
TRBJ2-3 TRBV7-3 ASRAGGTDTQY
TRBJ1-2 TRBV27 ASSRVGALTHYGYT
TRBJ2-2 TRBV5-1 ASSSTGVRNTGELF
TRBJ1-1 TRBV5-1 ASSLRAGDQTGAF
TRBJ1-5 TRBV11-2 ASSLSNGVQPQH
TRBJ2-1 TRBV9 ASSALTGGDYNEQF
TRBJ2-3 TRBV10-1 ATGQGAGDTQY
TRBJ2-3 TRBV4-3 ASSRSTSTDTQY
TRBJ1-2 TRBV29-1 SVGDGRGYT
TRBJ2-7 TRBV9 ASSVAGSTYEQY
TRBJ1-6 TRBV27 ASSFDRNSPLH
TRBJ1-1 TRBV20-1 SASPGQKAF
TRBJ1-2 TRBV10-2 ASSDWTGSIGYGYT
TRBJ2-7 TRBV13 ASSLGTQGDSYEQY
TRBJ1-1 TRBV4-1 ASSQEFVGRANPEAF
TRBJ1-2 TRBV7-3 ASSLGGSNYGYT
TRBJ2-1 TRBV4-1 ASSQDRRENEQF
TRBJ2-3 TRBV5-6 ASSFEGAEDTQY
TRBJ2-7 TRBV7-2 ASLPTAGATYEQY
TRBJ1-4 TRBV6-1 ASSGGGYLEKLF
TRBJ2-5 TRBV7-9 ASSSPNLKETQY
TRBJ2-7 TRBV4-3 ASSREPGSRLEQY
TRBJ1-6 TRBV11-2 ASSAQGVGNSPLH
TRBJ1-1 TRBV19 ASSKYGGLGTEAF
TRBJ2-7 TRBV7-3 ASSLSEGEQY
TRBJ1-4 TRBV10-1 ASRGTVDEKLF
TRBJ2-1 TRBV7-6 ASSLFPPSGDHEQF
TRBJ1-1 TRBV7-2 ASSPQTQAGGAEAF
TRBJ2-7 TRBV5-6 ASSLSLAGLYEQY
TRBJ2-1 TRBV5-4 ASSARQGYNEQF
TRBJ1-3 TRBV7-2 ASSVRRGAVDPGNTIY
TRBJ2-7 TRBV29-1 SDGTSGVSYEQY
TRBJ1-1 TRBV6-5 ASSYSSGEVGTEAF
TRBJ2-3 TRBV27 ASRKTGTTDTQY
TRBJ1-3 TRBV19 ASSMVTVLGNTIY
TRBJ1-2 TRBV9 ASSVADRVYGHT
TRBJ1-5 TRBV27 ASRRDNQPQH
TRBJ2-7 TRBV6-1 ASSEAPTGTYEQY
TRBJ1-1 TRBV6-1 ASTRTGSNTEAF
TRBJ1-2 TRBV29-1 SVQSRDRRGLKVWGYGYT
TRBJ2-2 TRBV7-2 ASCSSGANTGELF
TRBJ1-3 TRBV29-1 SVRVDGNTIY
TRBJ1-2 TRBV4-3 ASSQETGSNYGYT